The 9 T cell receptor beta chains in this list originate from one sample, sequenced in a study of blood T cell repertoires in COVID-19. Clones were read by immunoSEQ multiplex PCR, and TCRdb kept only the in-frame ones, dropping some. The sample consists of 300,000 to 350,000 clones, about 90% of them appearing once. The specimen was PBMCs or T cells enriched from blood (not recorded which). The source of these receptors is a man aged 30 to 39 who had recovered from COVID-19.

The J gene is TRBJ2-7, the V gene TRBV27; D possibly corresponds to TRBD2 (6 bases). Germline lookup yields CDR1 MNHEY and CDR2 SMNVEV (reference sequence). This CDR3 has 16 amino acids. V lost 2 bases and J 0 bases, leaving 14 bases between the germline ends. Here the CDR3 DNA reads TGTGCCAGCAGTTTACTATCGGGGGTCGGCTCCTACGAGCAGTACTTC. Its protein product is CASSLLSGVGSYEQYF.

The J gene is TRBJ2-1, the V gene TRBV7-9, with 9 bases matching TRBD1. CDR3 length: 14 amino acids. Germline CDR1 SEHNR, CDR2 FQNEAQ (reference sequence). V was clipped by 10 bases and J by 3 bases; unmatched bases: 7. The chain's CDR3 is CAINRGPFYNEQFF. The CDR3 DNA follows: TGTGCCATCAACAGGGGGCCCTTCTACAATGAGCAGTTCTTC.

The gene calls are TRBV3-1 (or the pseudogene TRBV3-2) and TRBJ1-2; TRBD1 might be the D (5 bases). This CDR3 region has 13 residues. Trimming pared 3 bases from V and 6 bases from J, leaving 11 bases between. Germline V gives CDR1 LGHDT, CDR2 YNNKEL (reference sequence). CDR3 DNA: TGTGCCAGCAGCCACCGGGACTCCAATGGCTACACCTTC. It translates to CASSHRDSNGYTF.

This clone was counted a single time. This rearrangement joins TRBV10-3 to TRBJ2-2, with D perhaps TRBD1 (5 bases). Germline V gene lookup returns CDR1 ENHRY and CDR2 SYGVKD. The CDR3 sequence is 14 residues long. The ends were cut back, 3 bases at V and 5 bases at J, with 10 bases in the middle. The CDR3 spells CAISDRDRTGELFF. CDR3 DNA sequence: TGTGCCATCAGTGACAGGGATAGGACCGGGGAGCTGTTTTTT.

The chain is built from TRBV10-3 and TRBJ1-1; D gene uncertain. The CDR3 runs 15 residues. CDR1 is ENHRY and CDR2 is SYGVKD in the germline V gene. V was pared by 0 bases and J by 0 bases, with 8 bases between. The CDR3 loop is CAISESELLNTEAFF. As DNA, the CDR3 is TGTGCCATCAGTGAGTCAGAACTCCTGAACACTGAAGCTTTCTTT.

V and J are TRBV30 and TRBJ1-2; TRBD1 agrees at 8 bases. Germline V gene lookup returns CDR1 GTSNPN and CDR2 SVGIG (reference sequence). The J segment lost 4 bases and the V segment lost 2 bases, leaving 3 bases of the junction unmatched. CDR3 length: 13 amino acids. CDR3: CAWSYGQGYGYTF. In nucleotides, the CDR3 is TGTGCCTGGAGTTATGGACAGGGCTATGGCTACACCTTC.

V and J are TRBV28 and TRBJ1-1; possible D gene TRBD1, 5 bases. This CDR3 has 16 amino acids. V was pared by 6 bases and J by 2 bases, with 19 bases between. In germline, CDR1 is MDHEN, CDR2 SYDVKM. CDR3 coding DNA: TGTGCCAGCAGAATCAGGATGACAGCATTTAACACTGAAGCTTTCTTT. Translation: CASRIRMTAFNTEAFF.

The chain combines TRBV5-6 with TRBJ2-3, with 10 bases lining up with TRBD2. CDR1 is SGHDT, CDR2 YYEEEE, per germline. The V gene end was trimmed by 2 bases and the J gene end by 2 bases; junction bases not matched to a gene: 5. CDR3 size: 16 residues. CDR3 protein: CASSFLTSGYTDTQYF. In DNA form, the CDR3 reads TGTGCCAGCAGCTTTTTGACTAGCGGGTACACAGATACGCAGTATTTT.

The gene calls are TRBV19 and TRBJ2-5; the match to TRBD1 covers 11 bases. Germline CDR1 and CDR2: LNHDA and SQIVND (reference sequence). This CDR3 contains 16 residues. Unmatched junction bases numbered 9, after V lost 4 bases and J lost 5 bases. The CDR3 protein is CASSTTGTGGRETQYF. The DNA for the CDR3 is TGTGCCAGTAGTACAACCGGGACAGGGGGTAGGGAGACCCAGTACTTC.